The next 3 T cell receptor beta chains were all read from a single sample in a study of monozygotic twins with inflammatory bowel disease. TCRdb re-called the 5' RACE reads and catalogs CDR3 proteins one per entry, DNA excluded. In all, the sample yields more than 300,000 distinct CDR3 sequences. What was sequenced was blood. The source of these receptors is a human donor with ulcerative colitis or Crohn's disease, or a healthy co-twin of an affected twin (not recorded which).

This rearrangement joins TRBV3-1 to TRBJ2-7. CDR1 and CDR2 (germline): LGHDT, YNNKEL (reference sequence). The CDR3 is made up of 11 amino acids. The CDR3 sequence is CASSSDLEQYF.

The chain employs TRBV5-4 and TRBJ1-2; TCRdb proposes TRBD1, but this gene call is untestable without DNA. The CDR3 has 15 amino acids. CDR1 and CDR2 from the germline V gene are SGHNT and YYREEE (reference sequence). The CDR3 sequence: CASSLAWGSDYGYTF.

The J gene is TRBJ2-3, the V gene TRBV19; the TCRdb call, TRBD1, lacks DNA for checking. Germline V gene lookup returns CDR1 LNHDA and CDR2 SQIVND (reference sequence). The CDR3 contains 16 residues. CDR3 region: CASSRTGVASTDTQYF. The full variable domain, its missing parts supplied by reference TRBV19 and TRBJ2-3, is DGGITQSPKYLFRKEGQNVTLSCEQNLNHDAMYWYRQDPGQGLRLIYYSQIVNDFQKGDIAEGYSVSREKKESFPLTVTSAQKNPTAFYLCASSRTGVASTDTQYFGPGTRLTVL.